This passage covers 18 T cell receptor beta chains from one sample sequenced in a study of T cells in narcolepsy. Measured with immunoSEQ multiplex PCR; TCRdb has only the in-frame clones, and not every one. The sample includes tens of thousands of clones, about 80% of them seen just once. Specimen: memory (CD45RA-) CD4+ T cells from blood. All receptors derive from a human donor in good health.

The chain is built from TRBV5-4 and TRBJ2-2, with 10 nucleotides matching TRBD1. The junction had 10 bases not matched to a gene; V was cut back by 4 bases and J by 4 bases. CDR3 length: 17 amino acids. Germline-derived CDR1 and CDR2 are SGHNT and YYREEE (reference sequence). The DNA for the CDR3 is TGTGCCAGCAGCCCTGCCCGGACAGGGGGACGCACCGGGGAGCTGTTTTTT. It yields the protein CASSPARTGGRTGELFF.

CDR3 amino acids: CAWRKTRTYQRDSPLHF. The CDR3 DNA is TGTGCCTGGAGGAAAACTCGGACGTACCAAAGGGATTCACCCCTCCACTTT. The chain uses TRBV30 and TRBJ1-6; D not certain. CDR3 length equals 17 residues. Germline CDR1 reads GTSNPN; CDR2 reads SVGIG (reference sequence). Trimming pared 3 bases from V and 8 bases from J, leaving 23 bases between. Using reference TRBV30 and TRBJ1-6 for the parts outside the CDR3, the full variable domain is SQTIHQWPATLVQPVGSPLSLECTVEGTSNPNLYWYRQAAGRGLQLLFYSVGIGQISSEVPQNLSASRPQDRQFILSSKKLLLSDSGFYLCAWRKTRTYQRDSPLHFGNGTRLTVT.

The chain links TRBV9 to TRBJ2-3, with TRBD2 identical over 10 bases. CDR1 and CDR2 from the germline V gene are SGDLS and YYNGEE. The CDR3 runs 17 residues. V shed 4 bases, J shed 8 bases, and the junction held 16 bases outside the gene matches. The CDR3 DNA is TGTGCCAGCAGCAAAGCGGCTAGCGGGAGTCGGGGGCGTACGCAGTATTTT. This codes for CASSKAASGSRGRTQYF.

This chain uses TRBV6-1 with TRBJ1-5; maybe TRBD1 (5 bases). V gave up 0 bases and J gave up 2 bases, with 8 bases separating them. The V gene's germline CDR1 is MNHNS and CDR2 SASEGT. CDR3 size: 15 residues. The CDR3 nucleotides read TGTGCCAGCAGTGAAGCCGGACACGGCAATCAGCCCCAGCATTTT. It specifies CASSEAGHGNQPQHF.

This clone was counted between two and nine times. This chain uses TRBV19 with TRBJ2-6; perhaps TRBD2 as D (6 bases). Germline CDR1 LNHDA, CDR2 SQIVND (reference sequence). This CDR3 is 17 amino acids long. Trimming left V 5 bases short and J 1 base short, with 15 bases between. The CDR3 spells CASSLPGLGSGANVLTF. The CDR3 coding sequence is TGTGCCAGTAGTTTACCGGGACTGGGATCTGGGGCCAACGTCCTGACTTTC.

As DNA, the CDR3 is TGTGCCAGCAGCCGGAAAGGAGCCTACTCTGGAAACACCATATATTTT. Its translation: CASSRKGAYSGNTIYF. The chain is built from TRBV5-8 and TRBJ1-3; no clear D gene. Germline V gene lookup returns CDR1 SGHTS and CDR2 YDEGEE. The CDR3 runs 16 residues. Trimming took off 4 bases at V and 0 bases at J, with 14 bases between the two ends.

The chain couples TRBV5-1 to TRBJ1-3, with 7 bases lining up with TRBD1. Trimming cost V 2 bases and J 2 bases; bases outside gene matches: 10. The CDR3 runs to 17 residues. The germline gives CDR1 SGHRS, CDR2 YFSETQ. CDR3 residues: CASSFLRQGIAGNTIYF. The CDR3 DNA sequence: TGCGCCAGCAGCTTCCTACGACAGGGAATTGCTGGAAACACCATATATTTT.

The chain has TRBV29-1 and TRBJ2-3, with unresolved D. The CDR3 extends over 15 amino acids. Trimming shortened V by 3 bases and J by 0 bases, and 13 bases separated the two germline ends. CDR1 and CDR2 from the germline V gene are SQVTM and ANQGSEA. The CDR3 reads CSVDDRSRSTDTQYF. The DNA for the CDR3 is TGCAGCGTTGATGATCGGAGTCGAAGCACAGATACGCAGTATTTT.

The chain recombines TRBV11-1 with TRBJ2-7; TRBD2 agrees at 8 bases. Germline assignment: CDR1 SGHAT and CDR2 FQDESV (reference sequence). J gave up 2 bases and V 1 base, and 13 bases lay outside the gene matches. This CDR3 has 18 amino acids. The CDR3 protein is CASSLEPSGRGGAYEQYF. CDR3 nucleotide sequence: TGTGCCAGCAGCTTAGAACCCTCCGGGAGGGGCGGCGCCTACGAGCAGTACTTC.

This clone was recorded only once. This chain uses TRBV30 with TRBJ1-1; no clear D. The CDR3 covers 13 residues. Germline V CDR1 and CDR2: GTSNPN, SVGIG (reference sequence). V lost 0 bases to trimming and J lost 2 bases, with 7 bases between them. This CDR3 reads CAWSVQINTEAFF. The DNA for the CDR3 is TGTGCCTGGAGTGTACAGATTAACACTGAAGCTTTCTTT.

V and J are TRBV30 and TRBJ2-2; D may be TRBD2 (6 bases). The CDR3 has 15 residues. V was shortened by 7 bases and J by 2 bases, with 17 bases between the two germline ends. Per the germline V gene, CDR1 is GTSNPN and CDR2 is SVGIG (reference sequence). CDR3 in amino acids: CALTGTSTNTGELFF. Here the CDR3 DNA reads TGTGCCTTAACCGGGACTTCGACAAACACCGGGGAGCTGTTTTTT.

In its sample, this clone was seen a few times. The J gene is TRBJ2-7, the V gene TRBV5-1; D is possibly TRBD1 (5 bases). Germline loops: CDR1 SGHRS, CDR2 YFSETQ. CDR3 length equals 15 residues. The V gene lost 0 bases and the J gene lost 2 bases, with 12 bases spanning the gap. CDR3 protein: CASSLAAGIAYEQYF. For the CDR3, the DNA is TGCGCCAGCAGCTTGGCCGCAGGGATTGCCTACGAGCAGTACTTC.

The V and J genes are TRBV5-1 and TRBJ2-3; 8 bases match TRBD1. Germline CDR1 SGHRS, CDR2 YFSETQ. Trimming took 4 bases from V and 0 from J; bases not matched to a gene: 4. This CDR3 is 15 amino acids long. CDR3 DNA sequence: TGCGCCAGCAGCATCCAGGGGGCTAGCACAGATACGCAGTATTTT. Amino acids: CASSIQGASTDTQYF.

The chain carries TRBV5-6 and TRBJ1-1, with D perhaps TRBD1 (6 bases). V dropped 1 base and J dropped 3 bases, with 10 bases sitting between them. CDR3 length equals 14 residues. The germline CDR1 and CDR2 sequences are SGHDT and YYEEEE. CDR3 sequence: CASSLIRGDTEAFF. As DNA, the CDR3 is TGTGCCAGCAGCTTGATAAGGGGGGACACTGAAGCTTTCTTT.

The chain is built from TRBV7-9 and TRBJ2-7, with 7 bases matching TRBD1. Germline V gives CDR1 SEHNR, CDR2 FQNEAQ (reference sequence). The V and J ends lost 0 bases and 6 bases, in that order; junction bases with no gene match: 8. CDR3 length: 15 residues. Here the CDR3 reads CASSLAGGTLGEQYF. The DNA for the CDR3 is TGTGCCAGCAGCTTAGCAGGGGGCACCCTCGGCGAGCAGTACTTC.

The chain employs TRBV29-1 and TRBJ2-2; 7 positions match TRBD2. The germline V gene has CDR1 SQVTM and CDR2 ANQGSEA. The CDR3 totals 14 residues. The V and J ends lost 3 bases and 2 bases, in that order; junction bases with no gene match: 3. Here the CDR3 DNA reads TGCAGCGTTGACGCTAGCGGTAACACCGGGGAGCTGTTTTTT. It yields the protein CSVDASGNTGELFF.

The chain combines TRBV18 with TRBJ2-5, with 10 bases identical to TRBD2. This CDR3 contains 15 residues. In germline, CDR1 is KGHSH, CDR2 LQKENI. V dropped 2 bases and J dropped 7; count of bases not matched to a gene: 7. DNA of the CDR3: TGTGCCAGCTCACCAAGGACTAGCGGTGGCCCGACCCAGTACTTC. Its translation is CASSPRTSGGPTQYF.

The chain links TRBV11-2 to TRBJ2-7; perhaps TRBD1 as D (6 bases). The CDR3 spans 15 residues. V lost 5 bases, J lost 3 bases, and 17 bases lay in between. Germline lookup yields CDR1 SGHAT and CDR2 FQNNGV. The CDR3 DNA is TGTGCCAGCAGCGGAGTGCAGGGGAGTTTCTACGAGCAGTACTTC. Amino acid sequence: CASSGVQGSFYEQYF.